This record covers a single T cell receptor (beta chain). Its matching antigen is unknown. The read ends 3 residues shy of where the CDR3 ends; the end is completed using the germline J gene. The data are from a study of T cells in women clearing cervical HPV infection. Study information: Case blood was drawn a median approximately 150 days after lesion detection.

The CDR3 contains 15 residues. V shed 1 base, J shed 4 bases, and the junction held 2 bases outside the gene matches. Germline CDR1 reads SGHRS; CDR2 reads YFSETQ. Using immunoSEQ multiplex PCR, the repertoire was profiled, and TCRdb retains in-frame clones only, with some absent. This sample's table reports around 44,000 clones. Study observations and caveats: Controls had more TRBV6-7 (approximately 0.16%) than cases (approximately 0.11%). Unknown T-cell numbers per sample may underlie the richness differences.

Source material: blood buffy coat. The TCR originated in a woman between 18 and 69 years old with a cervical HPV16 infection that either progressed to CIN3+ or cleared (not recorded which). V usage is TRBV5-1 and J usage is TRBJ2-1; the match to TRBD2 covers 10 bases. The CDR3 DNA, read in part, is TGCGCCAGCAGCTTGCTAGCGGGAGTATACAATGAG. It encodes CASSLLAGVYNE. The CDR3, in full, reads CASSLLAGVYNEQFF.